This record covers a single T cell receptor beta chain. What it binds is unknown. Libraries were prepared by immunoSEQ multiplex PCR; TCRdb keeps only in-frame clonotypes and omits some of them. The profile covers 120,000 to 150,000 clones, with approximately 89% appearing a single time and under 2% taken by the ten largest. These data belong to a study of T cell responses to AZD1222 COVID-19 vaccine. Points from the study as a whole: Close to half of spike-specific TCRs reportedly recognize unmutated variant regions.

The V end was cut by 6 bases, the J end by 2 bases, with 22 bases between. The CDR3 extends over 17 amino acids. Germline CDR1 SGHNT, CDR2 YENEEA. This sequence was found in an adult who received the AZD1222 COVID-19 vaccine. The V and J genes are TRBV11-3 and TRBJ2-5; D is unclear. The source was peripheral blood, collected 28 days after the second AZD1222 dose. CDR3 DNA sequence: TGTGCCAGCAGGAATAGAATAGGCGGAAACCTACAAGAGACCCAGTACTTC. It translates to CASRNRIGGNLQETQYF.